This T cell receptor beta chain was sequenced during a study of metastatic and nonmetastatic thyroid tumors. As for the study in general: Repertoires from malignant and benign thyroid patients were compared across blood and tumor or nodule tissue. Overall study results and limits: Within blood and tumor, benign nodules reportedly had significantly lower TCR beta diversity than malignant thyroid tumors did.

Trimming pared 6 bases from V and 1 base from J, leaving 9 bases between. Germline CDR1 is DFQATT and CDR2 is SNEGSKA (reference sequence). This CDR3 contains 12 residues. As originally analysed: A papillary thyroid cancer distant-metastasis classifier was built from CDR3 differences across clinicopathological groups. With MiXCR, TCRdb called clones anew from the PCR reads. Here the V and J calls rest on TCRdb's processing, not on the authors' analysis. The table lists 35,000 to 40,000 clones, about a sixth of them singletons. Treatment of any kind had been given to no patient before thyroid surgery. Ten or more counts support this clone. The target antigen is unknown.

The sequence derives from a female donor with papillary thyroid cancer or a benign thyroid nodule (not recorded which). Some clones in this sample may be carry-over from other donors' samples. The sample taken for sequencing was tumor tissue. V is TRBV20-1 and J is TRBJ1-1, with D perhaps TRBD1 (5 bases). CDR3 sequence: CSAGTTNTEAFF. The CDR3 DNA sequence: TGCAGTGCCGGGACGACGAACACTGAAGCTTTCTTT.